This T cell receptor (beta chain) derives from a study of CD8+ T cells in alopecia areata. A FACSAria was used to sort CD4+ and CD8+ T cells. These cells came from PBMCs. Whole-study findings and limits: TCR sharing across patients was less clear than in mice, possibly HLA-related. Across lesional scalp, and particularly alopecia totalis/universalis, clonality surpassed that of normal scalp.

The length of the CDR3 is 14 residues. After removal of 5 bases from V and 3 bases from J, the junction contained 3 bases not matched to a gene. Germline lookup yields CDR1 LNHDA and CDR2 SQIVND (reference sequence). Once RNA had been extracted, it was reverse transcribed into cDNA to act as the sequencing template. Sequencing was performed with immunoSEQ multiplex PCR; in TCRdb, only in-frame clones are kept and a portion is missing. Altogether 140,000 to 150,000 clones are present, 62% being singletons, with the ten largest covering 36%. A note on this clone: Its antigen is not known.

The material sequenced was CD8+ T cells sorted from blood. The chain combines TRBV19 with TRBJ2-7, with 11 bases lining up with TRBD2. The receptor was isolated from a human donor in good health. This CDR3 reads CASSFGLAGYEQYF. The CDR3 DNA reads TGTGCCAGTAGTTTCGGACTAGCGGGCTACGAGCAGTACTTC. Drawing the rest from reference TRBV19 and TRBJ2-7, the complete variable domain is DGGITQSPKYLFRKEGQNVTLSCEQNLNHDAMYWYRQDPGQGLRLIYYSQIVNDFQKGDIAEGYSVSREKKESFPLTVTSAQKNPTAFYLCASSFGLAGYEQYFGPGTRLTVT.